These T cell receptor beta chains were read from a single sample in a study of PD-L1 blockade in urothelial cancer. The assay was immunoSEQ multiplex PCR, and TCRdb's table has in-frame clones only and misses some. The sample yields 85,000 to 130,000 clones, over 80% seen once. The specimen was PBMCs, collected around atezolizumab (anti-PD-L1) treatment. The receptor source for this set is a woman of 80 years or more with urothelial cancer. Both conserved end residues are part of each CDR3. A D gene is named only where the DNA matches it firmly. Clone size is shown for a subset of rows, as once, few, many or a class of expanded clone.

j_call v_call d_call clone_size cdr3_length cdr3_aa cdr3_nt
TRBJ1-1 TRBV5-1 . few 14 CASSLRTANTEAFF TGCGCCAGCAGCTTACGGACAGCGAACACTGAAGCTTTCTTT
TRBJ1-1 TRBV27 . . 14 CASSGRQRNTEAFF TGTGCCAGCAGCGGTAGACAAAGGAACACTGAAGCTTTCTTT
TRBJ1-5 TRBV18 . . 13 CASSETVLQPQHF TGTGCCAGCTCGGAGACAGTACTTCAGCCCCAGCATTTT
TRBJ2-5 TRBV28 . . 13 CASSLGAGTEDHF TGTGCCAGCAGTTTGGGGGCCGGGACGGAAGATCACTTC
TRBJ2-2 TRBV6-1 TRBD2 once 15 CASSATSGSGGELFF TGTGCCAGCAGTGCGACTAGCGGGAGTGGTGGGGAGCTGTTTTTT
TRBJ2-1 TRBV28 TRBD2 . 14 CASSWTSPRGEQFF TGTGCCAGCAGTTGGACTAGCCCTCGGGGTGAGCAGTTCTTC
TRBJ2-7 TRBV5-1 TRBD2 . 16 CASSLGGLAGSYEQYF TGCGCCAGCAGCTTGGGGGGACTAGCGGGCTCCTACGAGCAGTACTTC
TRBJ2-6 TRBV5-1 TRBD2 once 16 CASSLAGDPGANVLTF TGCGCCAGCAGCTTAGCGGGAGACCCTGGGGCCAACGTCCTGACTTTC
TRBJ2-5 TRBV7-8 TRBD2 . 15 CASSPGWGGKETQYF TGTGCCAGCAGCCCCGGCTGGGGAGGGAAAGAGACCCAGTACTTC
TRBJ1-1 TRBV5-1 . . 13 CASSMVEYTEAFF TGCGCCAGCAGCATGGTAGAATACACTGAAGCTTTCTTT
TRBJ2-7 TRBV27 TRBD2 . 14 CASRPSGNPYEQYF TGTGCCAGCAGACCTAGCGGAAACCCCTACGAGCAGTACTTC
TRBJ2-1 TRBV11-2 TRBD1 . 14 CASSSGQTYNEQFF TGTGCCAGCAGCTCGGGACAGACCTACAATGAGCAGTTCTTC
TRBJ2-7 TRBV27 . . 13 CASSRRQNYEQYF TGTGCCAGCAGTCGCCGACAGAACTACGAGCAGTACTTC
TRBJ2-3 TRBV2 TRBD1 . 13 CARGQGFRDTQYF TGTGCCAGGGGACAGGGGTTTAGAGATACGCAGTATTTT
TRBJ2-1 TRBV9 TRBD2 . 15 CASSVGGMGGNEQFF TGTGCCAGCAGCGTAGGCGGGATGGGAGGGAATGAGCAGTTCTTC
TRBJ2-7 TRBV7-9 TRBD1 . 13 CASGGQNSYEQYF TGTGCCAGCGGGGGACAGAACTCCTACGAGCAGTACTTC
TRBJ2-7 TRBV19 TRBD1 . 14 CASSRGRGPYEQYF TGTGCCAGTAGCAGGGGGCGCGGGCCCTACGAGCAGTACTTC
TRBJ2-7 TRBV5-5 TRBD1 . 15 CASSLAGTGVYEQYF TGTGCCAGCAGCTTGGCTGGGACAGGGGTCTACGAGCAGTACTTC
TRBJ2-1 TRBV7-9 . . 14 CASSLIGGYNEQFF TGTGCCAGCAGCTTAATTGGCGGGTACAATGAGCAGTTCTTC
TRBJ2-1 TRBV19 TRBD2 . 17 CASRGTSGLWGYNEQFF TGTGCCAGTAGGGGGACTAGCGGGCTGTGGGGATACAATGAGCAGTTCTTC
TRBJ2-1 TRBV12-5 TRBD2 . 14 CASGTSGARNEQFF TGTGCTAGTGGTACTAGCGGGGCTCGGAATGAGCAGTTCTTC
TRBJ1-1 TRBV28 . . 13 CATPGYPDTEAFF TGTGCCACCCCAGGGTACCCGGACACTGAAGCTTTCTTT
TRBJ1-1 TRBV27 . . 16 CASSLFSGGRGTEAFF TGTGCCAGCAGTTTATTCTCCGGGGGGCGGGGGACTGAAGCTTTCTTT
TRBJ2-3 TRBV6-5 TRBD2 . 15 CASRETSVSTDTQYF TGTGCCAGCAGGGAGACTAGCGTGAGCACAGATACGCAGTATTTT
TRBJ2-1 TRBV14 . . 16 CASSQTMWGARNEQFF TGTGCCAGCAGCCAAACGATGTGGGGAGCGAGGAATGAGCAGTTCTTC
TRBJ2-7 TRBV11-1 TRBD1 . 15 CASSLEGQALYEQYF TGTGCCAGCAGCTTAGAGGGACAGGCCCTCTACGAGCAGTACTTC
TRBJ1-1 TRBV7-8 TRBD1 . 15 CASSLARGQNTEAFF TGTGCCAGCAGCTTAGCCAGGGGGCAAAACACTGAAGCTTTCTTT
TRBJ2-7 TRBV11-1 . . 15 CASSSLEDLAYEQYF TGTGCCAGCAGCTCCCTGGAGGACCTTGCCTACGAGCAGTACTTC
TRBJ2-1 TRBV7-9 TRBD2 . 11 CASSLQRDEFF TGTGCCAGCAGCCTACAGCGGGACGAGTTCTTC
TRBJ2-1 TRBV11-2 TRBD2 . 16 CASSLAASGRVNEQFF TGTGCCAGCAGCTTAGCGGCTAGCGGGAGGGTGAATGAGCAGTTCTTC
TRBJ2-7 TRBV7-9 TRBD2 . 15 CASSSSGRDPYEQYF TGTGCCAGCAGCAGCAGCGGGAGGGATCCCTACGAGCAGTACTTC
TRBJ1-1 TRBV21-1 . once 15 CASNPREVVNTEAFF TGTGCCAGCAACCCCAGGGAAGTGGTGAACACTGAAGCTTTCTTT
TRBJ1-2 TRBV19 . . 13 CASIELGAAGYTF TGTGCCAGCATAGAATTGGGGGCGGCTGGCTACACCTTC
TRBJ2-3 TRBV11-1 . . 15 CASSLGEGGRDTQYF TGTGCCAGCAGCTTAGGCGAGGGAGGTAGAGATACGCAGTATTTT
TRBJ1-1 TRBV29-1 TRBD1 . 15 CSVEAQGFLNTEAFF TGCAGCGTTGAAGCACAGGGGTTCCTGAACACTGAAGCTTTCTTT